A selection of T cell receptor beta chains follows, all from one sample in a study of blood T cell repertoires in COVID-19. TCRdb keeps only in-frame clones here, not all; method: immunoSEQ multiplex PCR. The sample includes 200,000 to 250,000 clones, about four fifths of them seen just once. What was sequenced was PBMCs or T cells enriched from blood (not recorded which). These receptors all stem from a woman in her forties or fifties who had been exposed to COVID-19. Both conserved end residues are part of each CDR3. The order of the fields is clone size, D gene, V gene, CDR3 length, J gene, CDR3 DNA, CDR3 protein. The D gene is left open where the match is weak. The size entry is marked missing in some rows and otherwise reads once, few, many or a size class.

clone size: -
D gene: -
V gene: TRBV2
CDR3 length: 15
J gene: TRBJ1-6
CDR3 DNA: TGTGCCAGCAGTACGAGGGGACTTACGGATTCACCCCTCCACTTT
CDR3 protein: CASSTRGLTDSPLHF

clone size: once
D gene: -
V gene: TRBV21-1
CDR3 length: 17
J gene: TRBJ1-4
CDR3 DNA: TGTGCCAGCAGCCGCATCGTGGAGAACCCCACTAATGAAAAACTGTTTTTT
CDR3 protein: CASSRIVENPTNEKLFF

clone size: -
D gene: TRBD1
V gene: TRBV27
CDR3 length: 14
J gene: TRBJ1-5
CDR3 DNA: TGTGCCAGCAGACCGACAGGGTTCAATCAGCCCCAGCATTTT
CDR3 protein: CASRPTGFNQPQHF

clone size: -
D gene: -
V gene: TRBV28
CDR3 length: 14
J gene: TRBJ1-1
CDR3 DNA: TGTGCCAGCAGTTTACCAGGTCCGAACACTGAAGCTTTCTTT
CDR3 protein: CASSLPGPNTEAFF

clone size: few
D gene: TRBD1
V gene: TRBV3-1/TRBV3-2
CDR3 length: 16
J gene: TRBJ1-2
CDR3 DNA: TGTGCCAGCAGCCGCCGGGACAGCGAATCTAACTATGGCTACACCTTC
CDR3 protein: CASSRRDSESNYGYTF

clone size: -
D gene: -
V gene: TRBV10-3
CDR3 length: 15
J gene: TRBJ2-7
CDR3 DNA: TGTGCCATCAGTGAGTCGAAAGGACAGACTAACGAGCAGTACTTC
CDR3 protein: CAISESKGQTNEQYF

clone size: -
D gene: -
V gene: TRBV28
CDR3 length: 14
J gene: TRBJ2-7
CDR3 DNA: TGTGCCAGCAGTTCCCCGACAGGAACCTACGAGCAGTACTTC
CDR3 protein: CASSSPTGTYEQYF

clone size: -
D gene: -
V gene: TRBV9
CDR3 length: 19
J gene: TRBJ1-6
CDR3 DNA: TGTGCCAGCAGCCCAAGACCACAGGGAGGGAGCTCCTATAATTCACCCCTCCACTTT
CDR3 protein: CASSPRPQGGSSYNSPLHF

clone size: few
D gene: TRBD2
V gene: TRBV6-6
CDR3 length: 16
J gene: TRBJ2-2
CDR3 DNA: TGTGCCAGCAGTCGAGCGGGGGGCCGATCTACCGGGGAGCTGTTTTTT
CDR3 protein: CASSRAGGRSTGELFF

clone size: -
D gene: TRBD1
V gene: TRBV7-3
CDR3 length: 15
J gene: TRBJ2-5
CDR3 DNA: TGTGCCAGCAGCTTAATGGGACAGGGAGATGAGACCCAGTACTTC
CDR3 protein: CASSLMGQGDETQYF

clone size: -
D gene: TRBD2
V gene: TRBV6-2/TRBV6-3
CDR3 length: 16
J gene: TRBJ2-2
CDR3 DNA: TGTGCCAGCAGGCCTAGCGGGGGGCCGGGCACCGGGGAGCTGTTTTTT
CDR3 protein: CASRPSGGPGTGELFF

clone size: -
D gene: TRBD1
V gene: TRBV7-8
CDR3 length: 15
J gene: TRBJ2-7
CDR3 DNA: TGTGCCAGCAGCCCCCGGACAGGAAGCTCCTACGAGCAGTACTTC
CDR3 protein: CASSPRTGSSYEQYF

clone size: few
D gene: TRBD1
V gene: TRBV24-1
CDR3 length: 19
J gene: TRBJ1-3
CDR3 DNA: TGTGCCACCAGTGATCCCAGGGCGGGTGGAACAGGGGCCGGAAACACCATATATTTT
CDR3 protein: CATSDPRAGGTGAGNTIYF

clone size: -
D gene: -
V gene: TRBV5-1
CDR3 length: 14
J gene: TRBJ1-1
CDR3 DNA: TGCGCCAGCAGCCCCGGACAGAGGAACACTGAAGCTTTCTTT
CDR3 protein: CASSPGQRNTEAFF

clone size: once
D gene: -
V gene: TRBV11-2
CDR3 length: 13
J gene: TRBJ1-2
CDR3 DNA: TGTGCCAGCAGCTCCCAGGGGTGGTATGGCTACACCTTC
CDR3 protein: CASSSQGWYGYTF

clone size: -
D gene: TRBD1
V gene: TRBV5-5
CDR3 length: 18
J gene: TRBJ2-7
CDR3 DNA: TGTGCCAGCAGCACATCGGACAGGGTTATTCGGCCCCCATACGAGCAGTACTTC
CDR3 protein: CASSTSDRVIRPPYEQYF

clone size: -
D gene: -
V gene: TRBV2
CDR3 length: 15
J gene: TRBJ1-4
CDR3 DNA: TGTGCCAGCAGGGCCTGGGGGGCAACTAATGAAAAACTGTTTTTT
CDR3 protein: CASRAWGATNEKLFF

clone size: -
D gene: -
V gene: TRBV27
CDR3 length: 13
J gene: TRBJ1-2
CDR3 DNA: TGTGCCAGCAGTTTCGCGGGATTCTATGGCTACACCTTC
CDR3 protein: CASSFAGFYGYTF

clone size: -
D gene: TRBD1
V gene: TRBV6-6
CDR3 length: 15
J gene: TRBJ1-2
CDR3 DNA: TGTGCCAGCAGTTATGGGACAGGGAGTAACTATGGCTACACCTTC
CDR3 protein: CASSYGTGSNYGYTF

clone size: -
D gene: TRBD1
V gene: TRBV5-6
CDR3 length: 15
J gene: TRBJ1-1
CDR3 DNA: TGTGCCAGCAGCTTGGGACAGGGGGTCCTCGCTGAAGCTTTCTTT
CDR3 protein: CASSLGQGVLAEAFF

clone size: -
D gene: -
V gene: TRBV5-4
CDR3 length: 14
J gene: TRBJ1-2
CDR3 DNA: TGTGCCAGCAGCCCCGGAGGAGGGAACTATGGCTACACCTTC
CDR3 protein: CASSPGGGNYGYTF

clone size: once
D gene: -
V gene: TRBV4-1
CDR3 length: 15
J gene: TRBJ1-1
CDR3 DNA: TGCGCCAGCAGCCAAGACCCGGACTCAACTCTTAGGGCTTTCTTT
CDR3 protein: CASSQDPDSTLRAFF

clone size: -
D gene: -
V gene: TRBV5-1
CDR3 length: 12
J gene: TRBJ2-5
CDR3 DNA: TGCGCCAGCAGCCCAGGGTCGGAGACCCAGTACTTC
CDR3 protein: CASSPGSETQYF

clone size: -
D gene: -
V gene: TRBV10-2
CDR3 length: 14
J gene: TRBJ1-5
CDR3 DNA: TGCGCCAGCAGTGGTAGGGGTGGGAATCAGCCCCAGCATTTT
CDR3 protein: CASSGRGGNQPQHF

clone size: -
D gene: -
V gene: TRBV7-9
CDR3 length: 15
J gene: TRBJ1-5
CDR3 DNA: TGTGCCAGCAGCTTAGGGACTGATGGCAATCAGCCCCAGCATTTT
CDR3 protein: CASSLGTDGNQPQHF

clone size: -
D gene: -
V gene: TRBV5-1
CDR3 length: 15
J gene: TRBJ1-6
CDR3 DNA: TGCGCCAGCAGCTTAGGAACAGCCTATAATTCACCCCTCCACTTT
CDR3 protein: CASSLGTAYNSPLHF

clone size: -
D gene: TRBD1
V gene: TRBV6-5
CDR3 length: 14
J gene: TRBJ1-2
CDR3 DNA: TGTGCCAGCACTGCGGACAGGCCGAACTATGGCTACACCTTC
CDR3 protein: CASTADRPNYGYTF

clone size: -
D gene: TRBD2
V gene: TRBV7-2
CDR3 length: 17
J gene: TRBJ2-5
CDR3 DNA: TGTGCCAGCAGCTTAGTATATAGCGGGGGACCGCAAGAGACCCAGTACTTC
CDR3 protein: CASSLVYSGGPQETQYF

clone size: -
D gene: -
V gene: TRBV19
CDR3 length: 15
J gene: TRBJ1-2
CDR3 DNA: TGTGCCAGTAGTACCTTACAGGGCCGGGTCTATGGCTACACCTTC
CDR3 protein: CASSTLQGRVYGYTF

clone size: -
D gene: TRBD2
V gene: TRBV5-1
CDR3 length: 17
J gene: TRBJ2-1
CDR3 DNA: TGCGCCAGCAGCTTGGCCGAGACTAGCGGGGGTCACAATGAGCAGTTCTTC
CDR3 protein: CASSLAETSGGHNEQFF

clone size: once
D gene: -
V gene: TRBV5-1
CDR3 length: 15
J gene: TRBJ1-2
CDR3 DNA: TGCGCCAGCAGCTTGGTTGGCTCAAGTAACTATGGCTACACCTTC
CDR3 protein: CASSLVGSSNYGYTF

clone size: -
D gene: -
V gene: TRBV19
CDR3 length: 12
J gene: TRBJ1-2
CDR3 DNA: TGTGCCACCGATGCGAGAGACTATGGCTACACCTTC
CDR3 protein: CATDARDYGYTF

clone size: -
D gene: -
V gene: TRBV3-1/TRBV3-2
CDR3 length: 14
J gene: TRBJ1-3
CDR3 DNA: TGTGCCAGCGCTCGGAGCAGCTCTGGAAACACCATATATTTT
CDR3 protein: CASARSSSGNTIYF

clone size: -
D gene: -
V gene: TRBV7-6
CDR3 length: 14
J gene: TRBJ2-1
CDR3 DNA: TGTGCCAGCAGCCCCGTGACGGGTTACAATGAGCAGTTCTTC
CDR3 protein: CASSPVTGYNEQFF

clone size: -
D gene: -
V gene: TRBV6-5
CDR3 length: 16
J gene: TRBJ1-2
CDR3 DNA: TGTGCCAGCAGTTACTCACCTTCCTTCCCGGTCTATGGCTACACCTTC
CDR3 protein: CASSYSPSFPVYGYTF

clone size: once
D gene: -
V gene: TRBV2
CDR3 length: 14
J gene: TRBJ1-6
CDR3 DNA: TGTGCCAGCAGGGGGGAGGGAAGTAATTCACCCCTCCACTTT
CDR3 protein: CASRGEGSNSPLHF

clone size: -
D gene: -
V gene: TRBV4-3
CDR3 length: 15
J gene: TRBJ2-3
CDR3 DNA: TGCGCCAGCAGCCAAGGGAGCGGCGCCGCAGATACGCAGTATTTT
CDR3 protein: CASSQGSGAADTQYF

clone size: -
D gene: -
V gene: TRBV4-3
CDR3 length: 13
J gene: TRBJ1-6
CDR3 DNA: TGCGCCAGCAGCCAGGACATCTTGACACCCCTCCACTTT
CDR3 protein: CASSQDILTPLHF

clone size: -
D gene: -
V gene: TRBV6-5
CDR3 length: 13
J gene: TRBJ1-2
CDR3 DNA: TGTGCCAGCAGTCCGGGTCAGAGCAATGGCTACACCTTC
CDR3 protein: CASSPGQSNGYTF

clone size: -
D gene: -
V gene: TRBV6-2/TRBV6-3
CDR3 length: 16
J gene: TRBJ1-5
CDR3 DNA: TGTGCCAGCAGTTACTCTAGGGGAAGGAGCAATCAGCCCCAGCATTTT
CDR3 protein: CASSYSRGRSNQPQHF

clone size: few
D gene: -
V gene: TRBV6-2/TRBV6-3
CDR3 length: 14
J gene: TRBJ1-6
CDR3 DNA: TGTGCCAGCAGTCACGAGGGATCCAATTCACCCCTCCACTTT
CDR3 protein: CASSHEGSNSPLHF

clone size: -
D gene: -
V gene: TRBV2
CDR3 length: 15
J gene: TRBJ2-5
CDR3 DNA: TGTGCCAGCAGTAAAATAGGGACCGGGGGAGAGACCCAGTACTTC
CDR3 protein: CASSKIGTGGETQYF

clone size: -
D gene: TRBD1
V gene: TRBV29-1
CDR3 length: 12
J gene: TRBJ2-7
CDR3 DNA: TGCAGCGCAGGGGGCAACCCCTACGAGCAGTACTTC
CDR3 protein: CSAGGNPYEQYF

clone size: -
D gene: -
V gene: TRBV5-4
CDR3 length: 16
J gene: TRBJ2-1
CDR3 DNA: TGTGCCAGCAGCTCGGAGGGGAAAAGACAAATACCAGAGCAGTTCTTC
CDR3 protein: CASSSEGKRQIPEQFF

clone size: once
D gene: TRBD2
V gene: TRBV24-1
CDR3 length: 17
J gene: TRBJ2-1
CDR3 DNA: TGTGCCACCAGTGACCGGGGACTAGCGGGTGGACGGGATGAGCAGTTCTTC
CDR3 protein: CATSDRGLAGGRDEQFF

clone size: -
D gene: TRBD1
V gene: TRBV6-5
CDR3 length: 15
J gene: TRBJ2-3
CDR3 DNA: TGTGCCAGCAGCCACAGGGACAGGGGCACAGATACGCAGTATTTT
CDR3 protein: CASSHRDRGTDTQYF

clone size: -
D gene: -
V gene: TRBV2
CDR3 length: 15
J gene: TRBJ1-4
CDR3 DNA: TGTGCCAGCAGTGATTGGGCAGGGGTGGATGAAAAACTGTTTTTT
CDR3 protein: CASSDWAGVDEKLFF

clone size: -
D gene: TRBD1
V gene: TRBV24-1
CDR3 length: 16
J gene: TRBJ2-1
CDR3 DNA: TGTGCCACCAGTGATTCAGGACAGGGGGCTAGTAATGAGCAGTTCTTC
CDR3 protein: CATSDSGQGASNEQFF

clone size: -
D gene: TRBD1
V gene: TRBV7-9
CDR3 length: 14
J gene: TRBJ1-5
CDR3 DNA: TGTGCCAGCAGCTTAGGACAGGGCAAGGGGCCCCAGCATTTT
CDR3 protein: CASSLGQGKGPQHF